Each of the 5 T cell receptor beta chains below was sequenced from the same sample in a study of technical replicates of blood from a few donors. Here immunoSEQ multiplex PCR was the method, and the copy in TCRdb shows in-frame clones only, minus some. The table has some 80,000 clones, about 96% seen once. The sample consisted of T cells isolated from PBMCs. Receptors were obtained from a human donor in good health.

This clone was observed a single time. V gene TRBV10-3 combines with J gene TRBJ1-2; 8 bases line up with TRBD1. The CDR3 runs to 15 residues. The germline gives CDR1 ENHRY, CDR2 SYGVKD. Losses at the gene ends were 7 bases for V and 4 bases for J; bases not matched to a gene: 11. The CDR3 DNA reads as TGTGCCATCAACTCTGACAGGGGCAAAGGCTATGGCTACACCTTC. Protein product: CAINSDRGKGYGYTF.

The chain joins TRBV5-5 to TRBJ2-2, with 7 bases aligning to TRBD1. CDR1 and CDR2 (germline): SGHKS, YYEKEE (reference sequence). V lost 4 bases to trimming and J lost 3 bases; unmatched junction nucleotides: 6. The CDR3 sequence is 15 residues long. The CDR3 DNA sequence: TGTGCCAGCAGCCTCGGGACAGCCTACACCGGGGAGCTGTTTTTT. Its translation: CASSLGTAYTGELFF.

V usage is TRBV6-5 and J usage is TRBJ1-1, with D possibly TRBD1 on 5 matching bases. CDR1 MNHEY and CDR2 SVGAGI come from the germline V gene. Between the trimmed V and J ends, which lost 7 bases and 1 base, there was a span of 10 bases. This CDR3 is built from 13 residues. As DNA, the CDR3 is TGTGCCAGCACAGGGTTACCGAACACTGAAGCTTTCTTT. Protein product: CASTGLPNTEAFF.

The chain links TRBV7-6 to TRBJ2-7, with D unresolved. The CDR3 consists of 14 residues. Trimming shortened V by 2 bases and J by 3 bases, and 11 bases separated the two germline ends. Per germline, CDR1 SGHVS and CDR2 FNYEAQ. The CDR3 nucleotides read TGTGCCAGCAGCTTATTCCCGAGAGACTACGAGCAGTACTTC. Protein: CASSLFPRDYEQYF.

This clone was observed a single time. The chain joins TRBV19 to TRBJ2-3; the D gene is possibly TRBD1 (5 bases). Germline loops: CDR1 LNHDA, CDR2 SQIVND (reference sequence). V lost 4 bases, J lost 3 bases, and 8 bases lay in between. This CDR3 contains 13 residues. For the CDR3, the DNA is TGTGCCAGTAGTAATCAGGGAACAGATACGCAGTATTTT. Protein sequence: CASSNQGTDTQYF.